This TCR beta chain was identified in a study of shared clonotypes between healthy human individuals. Findings and limits, study-wide: A limitation of the genetic and exposure-history diversity represented arose from few donors.

Those who donated, Caucasian adults without exception, all lived in Nashville, Tennessee. The CDR3 has 14 residues. Germline values: CDR1 SEHNR, CDR2 FQNEAQ (reference sequence). Trimming stripped 3 bases from V and 9 bases from J, with 14 bases between. Notes on this clone: What it recognizes is unknown.

Study processing details: ImmunoSEQ output held junction-only sequences without quality scores, so filtering differed. Here immunoSEQ multiplex PCR was the method, and the copy in TCRdb shows in-frame clones only, minus some. The V and J calls and clone size were taken over from that table, and D and trimming were inferred from the DNA. The table records about 1 million clones, around four fifths of them present only once. The V call is TRBV7-9, the J call TRBJ1-4; D ambiguous. Input material: memory CD4+ T cells sorted from blood. This sample's subset: CD45RA-negative fraction. This clonotype was sampled from a young man in good health. CDR3 nucleotide sequence: TGTGCCAGCAGCTTTTATGCCGACCACCAAAAACTGTTTTTT. Translation gives CASSFYADHQKLFF. The whole variable domain, remainder taken from reference TRBV7-9 and TRBJ1-4, is DTGVSQNPRHKITKRGQNVTFRCDPISEHNRLYWYRQTLGQGPEFLTYFQNEAQLEKSRLLSDRFSAERPKGSFSTLEIQRTEQGDSAMYLCASSFYADHQKLFFGSGTQLSVL.